The 18 T cell receptor beta chains given below trace back to one sample, sequenced in a study of shared clonotypes between healthy human individuals. TCRdb keeps only in-frame clones here, not all; method: immunoSEQ multiplex PCR. Of some 2 million clones in the sample, 95% were seen once. The sequenced sample consisted of naive CD4+ T cells sorted from blood. Sample subset: CD45RA+ positively selected. The source is a man aged 18 to 30 in good health.

V is TRBV6-6 and J is TRBJ1-4, with D uncertain. Trimming cost V 8 bases and J 8 bases, with 15 bases left between them. This CDR3 region has 13 residues. The germline CDR1 and CDR2 sequences are MNHNY and SVGAGI (reference sequence). CDR3 protein: CASSRASSEKLFF. CDR3 sequence (DNA): TGTGCCAGCTCACGGGCCTCAAGCGAAAAACTGTTTTTT.

A note on this clone: Different DNA sequences within this sample yield the same CDR3. The chain uses TRBV5-1 and TRBJ2-2; 13 nucleotides align to TRBD2. The V and J ends lost 7 bases and 0 bases, in that order; junction bases with no gene match: 3. Germline V lookup: CDR1 SGHRS, CDR2 YFSETQ. The CDR3 covers 16 residues. DNA for the CDR3: TGCGCCAGCTCGGGACTAGCGGGATCGAACACCGGGGAGCTGTTTTTT. Protein: CASSGLAGSNTGELFF.

Regarding this clone: Different DNA sequences within this sample yield the same CDR3. The V and J genes are TRBV5-1 and TRBJ1-6; D perhaps matches TRBD1 (5 bases). Germline-derived CDR1 and CDR2 are SGHRS and YFSETQ. Deletions cut 2 bases from V and 10 bases from J, with 16 bases between. This CDR3 has 15 amino acids. CDR3 nucleotide sequence: TGCGCCAGCAGCTTAACTGGGCAGGGTGGATCACCCCTCCACTTT. It translates to CASSLTGQGGSPLHF.

This sequence joins TRBV7-2 and TRBJ1-1; the D is unclear. This CDR3 region has 14 residues. Trimming cost V 4 bases and J 0 bases, with 9 bases left between them. Per germline, CDR1 SGHTA and CDR2 FQGNSA. The CDR3 nucleotides read TGTGCCAGCAGCTGGGCGGAGGTGAACACTGAAGCTTTCTTT. This codes for CASSWAEVNTEAFF.

Remarks on this clone: The same CDR3 can be traced to other DNA sequences in this sample. V and J are TRBV18 and TRBJ2-7; D could derive from TRBD1 or TRBD2 (5 bases each). V lost 2 bases to trimming and J lost 1 base, with 9 bases between them. Per germline, CDR1 KGHSH and CDR2 LQKENI. The CDR3 has 14 amino acids. In nucleotides, the CDR3 is TGTGCCAGCTCACCAGGGGGTGGGTCCTACGAGCAGTACTTC. Encoded protein: CASSPGGGSYEQYF.

CDR3 coding DNA: TGTGCCTGGACAACGCTCCTTACCTTCTCCCCTGATAGCACAGATACGCAGTATTTT. Translating gives CAWTTLLTFSPDSTDTQYF. The rearrangement uses TRBV30 and TRBJ2-3; D is undetermined. The CDR3 extends over 19 amino acids. Per the germline V gene, CDR1 is GTSNPN and CDR2 is SVGIG (reference sequence). V lost 4 bases, J lost 0 bases, and 26 bases lay in between. The full variable domain, completed using reference TRBV30 and TRBJ2-3, is SQTIHQWPATLVQPVGSPLSLECTVEGTSNPNLYWYRQAAGRGLQLLFYSVGIGQISSEVPQNLSASRPQDRQFILSSKKLLLSDSGFYLCAWTTLLTFSPDSTDTQYFGPGTRLTVL.

The gene calls are TRBV6-6 and TRBJ1-6, with 7 bases aligning to TRBD1. Germline CDR1 and CDR2: MNHNY and SVGAGI (reference sequence). V lost 4 bases to trimming and J lost 7 bases; unmatched junction nucleotides: 4. This CDR3 is 14 amino acids long. This chain's CDR3 is CASSFTGENSPLHF. The CDR3 coding sequence is TGTGCCAGCAGTTTCACAGGGGAGAATTCACCCCTCCACTTT.

As regards this clone: Other DNA sequences within the sample encode an identical CDR3. This chain links TRBV5-1 with TRBJ1-2; D not certain. Germline V gives CDR1 SGHRS, CDR2 YFSETQ. V lost 0 bases to trimming and J lost 2 bases, with 11 bases between them. The CDR3 contains 15 residues. The CDR3 protein is CASSLGQTYNYGYTF. CDR3 nucleotides: TGCGCCAGCAGCTTGGGCCAGACCTACAACTATGGCTACACCTTC.

The rearrangement joins TRBV5-4 to TRBJ2-5; no reliable D call. The CDR3 contains 15 residues. Germline CDR1 SGHNT, CDR2 YYREEE (reference sequence). Trimming cost V 2 bases and J 4 bases, with 15 bases left between them. CDR3 loop: CASSFNPPGRETQYF. The DNA of the CDR3 is TGTGCCAGCAGCTTTAACCCTCCAGGACGAGAGACCCAGTACTTC.

This chain links TRBV30 with TRBJ2-7; tentatively, D is TRBD2 (7 bases). In germline, CDR1 is GTSNPN, CDR2 SVGIG (reference sequence). The CDR3 covers 14 residues. V lost 3 bases and J 4 bases, leaving 16 bases between the germline ends. The CDR3 bases are TGTGCCTGGAGCGTTCAGAGGGGGGGATACGAGCAGTACTTC. This sequence encodes CAWSVQRGGYEQYF.

This clone has just one count. The chain links TRBV2 to TRBJ1-5; TRBD1 aligns across 7 bases. V was pared by 6 bases and J by 1 base, with 3 bases of the junction left unmatched. CDR3 length: 14 residues. Germline-derived CDR1 and CDR2 are SNHLY and FYNNEI. CDR3 amino acids: CASRQTGSNQPQHF. CDR3 nucleotides: TGTGCCAGCAGACAGACAGGGAGCAATCAGCCCCAGCATTTT.

In its sample, this clone was seen once. The chain combines TRBV7-9 with TRBJ2-1; TRBD2 matches 7 bases. The J segment lost 7 bases and the V segment lost 2 bases, leaving 8 bases of the junction unmatched. The CDR3 has 15 residues. The germline gives CDR1 SEHNR, CDR2 FQNEAQ (reference sequence). Here the CDR3 DNA reads TGTGCCAGCAGCTTACAGGGAGGGCCCCTAAATGAGCAGTTCTTC. This sequence encodes CASSLQGGPLNEQFF.

Points on this clone: The sample has other DNA sequences that encode this CDR3 too. The chain recombines TRBV28 with TRBJ1-1; 7 nucleotides agree with TRBD1. Looked up from germline, CDR1 is MDHEN and CDR2 is SYDVKM. Trimming took 6 bases from V and 0 from J; bases not matched to a gene: 4. The length of the CDR3 is 14 residues. The CDR3 is CASSRDSLNTEAFF. In nucleotides, the CDR3 is TGTGCCAGCAGCCGGGACAGCCTGAACACTGAAGCTTTCTTT.

The chain has TRBV18 and TRBJ1-2; D may be TRBD1 (5 bases). Looked up from germline, CDR1 is KGHSH and CDR2 is LQKENI. Between the trimmed V and J ends, which lost 6 bases and 5 bases, there was a span of 31 bases. The CDR3 is 19 residues long. The CDR3 DNA follows: TGTGCCAGCTCGCGGGACGAAGGAGGAACCTCCACGGCGGGTTATGGCTACACCTTC. Its translation is CASSRDEGGTSTAGYGYTF.

On this clone itself: Different DNA sequences within this sample yield the same CDR3. This sequence joins TRBV18 and TRBJ1-2; 8 bases fit TRBD1. The length of the CDR3 is 13 residues. Germline CDR1 and CDR2: KGHSH and LQKENI. V was clipped by 3 bases and J by 4 bases; unmatched bases: 1. The CDR3 sequence: CASSPQGAYGYTF. The CDR3 coding sequence is TGTGCCAGCTCACCTCAGGGGGCCTATGGCTACACCTTC.

This chain connects TRBV7-8 to TRBJ1-1; no firm D call. CDR1 and CDR2 (germline): SGHVS, FQNEAQ. The CDR3 is 14 residues long. The V and J ends lost 5 bases and 6 bases respectively, with 16 bases between them. CDR3 region: CASSERTGGPEAFF. The CDR3 DNA is TGTGCCAGCAGCGAACGGACGGGAGGCCCTGAAGCTTTCTTT.

The V and J genes are TRBV18 and TRBJ2-5, with 8 bases identical to TRBD1. TRBJ2-7 matches the DNA end more closely, so the J call is doubtful. The germline V gene encodes CDR1 KGHSH and CDR2 LQKENI. The CDR3 runs 14 residues. This chain's CDR3 is CASSPGTGSYEQYF. As DNA, the CDR3 is TGTGCCAGCTCACCAGGGACAGGCTCCTACGAGCAGTACTTC.

This rearrangement joins TRBV5-4 to TRBJ1-2; 7 bases fit TRBD1. Germline CDR1 and CDR2: SGHNT and YYREEE (reference sequence). The V segment lost 5 bases and the J segment 6 bases; nucleotides outside the gene matches: 7. This CDR3 region has 13 residues. CDR3 loop: CASRLTGSNGYTF. The CDR3 region has the DNA TGTGCCAGCAGATTGACAGGGTCTAATGGCTACACCTTC.